The sequence of this T cell receptor (beta chain) was determined in a study of identical twins. Study-wide findings and caveats: Twin pairs' shared out-of-frame alpha sequences were enriched in low generation probability.

In TCRdb, the 5' RACE reads were re-called with MiXCR into one record per CDR3 protein. The profile shows hundreds of thousands of distinct CDR3 sequences, approximately 13% of them singletons. Note on this clonotype: Its target is unknown.

V lost 6 bases to trimming and J lost 8 bases, with 20 bases between them. The CDR3 consists of 15 residues. Looked up from germline, CDR1 is SGHVS and CDR2 is FNYEAQ. The same specimen was also included in a second study, on yellow fever vaccine responses in identical twins.

The sequence derives from a woman aged 18-29 years in good health. Specimen: PBMCs. J is TRBJ2-1 and V is TRBV7-6; no clear D. CDR3 loop: CASSNAARSIDEQFF. Written as DNA, the CDR3 is TGTGCCAGCAGTAATGCGGCTCGTAGTATTGATGAGCAGTTCTTC.